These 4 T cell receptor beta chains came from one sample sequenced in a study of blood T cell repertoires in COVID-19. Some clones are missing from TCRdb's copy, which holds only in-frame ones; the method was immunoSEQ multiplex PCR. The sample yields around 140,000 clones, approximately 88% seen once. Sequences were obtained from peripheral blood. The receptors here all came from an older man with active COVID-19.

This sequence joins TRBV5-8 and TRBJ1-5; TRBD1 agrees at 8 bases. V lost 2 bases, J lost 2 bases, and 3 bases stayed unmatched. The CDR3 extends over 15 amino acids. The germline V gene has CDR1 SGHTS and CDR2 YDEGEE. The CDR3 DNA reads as TGTGCCAGCAGCTTTGTGGGACAGGGCAATCAGCCCCAGCATTTT. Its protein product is CASSFVGQGNQPQHF.

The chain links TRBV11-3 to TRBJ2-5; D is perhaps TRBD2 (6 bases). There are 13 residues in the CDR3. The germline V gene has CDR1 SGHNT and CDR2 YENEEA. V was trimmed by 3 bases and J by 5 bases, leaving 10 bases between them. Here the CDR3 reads CASSFEEGETQYF. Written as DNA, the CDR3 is TGTGCCAGCAGCTTCGAGGAGGGGGAGACCCAGTACTTC.

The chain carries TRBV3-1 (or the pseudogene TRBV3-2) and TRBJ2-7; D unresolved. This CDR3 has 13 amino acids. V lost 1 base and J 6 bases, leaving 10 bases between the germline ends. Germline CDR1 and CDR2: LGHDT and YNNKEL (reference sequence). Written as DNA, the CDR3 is TGTGCCAGCAGCCAAGTTCAGTCAATCGAGCAGTACTTC. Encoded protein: CASSQVQSIEQYF.

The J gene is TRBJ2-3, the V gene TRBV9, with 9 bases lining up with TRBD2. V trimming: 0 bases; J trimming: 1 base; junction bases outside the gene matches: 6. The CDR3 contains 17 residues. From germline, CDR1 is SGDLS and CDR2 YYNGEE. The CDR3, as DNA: TGTGCCAGCAGCGTAGCGTCTAGCGGGATACGCACAGATACGCAGTATTTT. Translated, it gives CASSVASSGIRTDTQYF.